This T cell receptor beta chain was profiled in a study of T cells in Graves' hyperthyroidism and ophthalmopathy. The germline CDR1 and CDR2 sequences are SGHTA and FQGNSA. The CDR3 is made up of 15 amino acids. Trimming pared 5 bases from V and 6 bases from J, leaving 17 bases between. This clonotype was found many times. Amplified regions were TCR beta CDR3 sequences from RNA transcripts. During a first-round RT-PCR of the TCR CDR3, the HTBI primer set was used. Each CDR3 protein is one row after TCRdb ran MiXCR on the multiplex PCR reads. The sample includes 550,000 to 700,000 distinct CDR3 sequences, about half of them seen just once.

This clonotype originated in an adult woman with Graves' disease, either hyperthyroidism or ophthalmopathy (not recorded which). What was sequenced was peripheral blood or thyroid tissue (not recorded which). The chain couples TRBV7-2 to TRBJ1-5; the D gene is possibly TRBD1 (6 bases). The chain's CDR3 is CASSLGGGGGQPQHF. The CDR3 DNA sequence: TGTGCCAGCAGCCTGGGGGGGGGCGGGGGTCAGCCCCAGCATTTT.